This note documents a single T cell receptor (beta chain) sequence. Its antigen remains unidentified. Time point reported: after neoadjuvant nivolumab, at surgical resection. Cohort: HPV-negative, locally advanced oral cavity squamous cell carcinoma patients. Analysis of PBMCs was direct, with no culture step. V was pared by 3 bases and J by 6 bases, with 13 bases between. The CDR3 runs 14 residues. Germline CDR1 reads SGHRS; CDR2 reads YFSETQ. These data come from a study of neoadjuvant anti-PD-1 for oral cavity cancer. Profiling relied on immunoSEQ multiplex PCR, and the TCRdb table lists in-frame clones only, not all of them. The sample shows 13,000 or so clones, 71% of them seen only once. The study, taken as a whole, reports: With a few patients per group, TCR findings need larger cohorts. PBMC Gini-index clonality exceeded responders' in non-responders post-nivolumab.

The origin of this receptor is a person aged 40 to 85 with oral cavity squamous cell carcinoma. The source was PBMCs, collected after nivolumab (anti-PD-1) treatment. This chain connects TRBV5-1 to TRBJ2-1; a possible D gene is TRBD2 (6 bases). This chain's CDR3 is CASSYGGRSNEQFF. In nucleotides, the CDR3 is TGCGCCAGCAGCTACGGGGGTAGGAGCAATGAGCAGTTCTTC. The full variable domain, its missing parts supplied by reference TRBV5-1 and TRBJ2-1, is KAGVTQTPRYLIKTRGQQVTLSCSPISGHRSVSWYQQTPGQGLQFLFEYFSETQRNKGNFPGRFSGRQFSNSRSEMNVSTLELGDSALYLCASSYGGRSNEQFFGPGTRLTVL.